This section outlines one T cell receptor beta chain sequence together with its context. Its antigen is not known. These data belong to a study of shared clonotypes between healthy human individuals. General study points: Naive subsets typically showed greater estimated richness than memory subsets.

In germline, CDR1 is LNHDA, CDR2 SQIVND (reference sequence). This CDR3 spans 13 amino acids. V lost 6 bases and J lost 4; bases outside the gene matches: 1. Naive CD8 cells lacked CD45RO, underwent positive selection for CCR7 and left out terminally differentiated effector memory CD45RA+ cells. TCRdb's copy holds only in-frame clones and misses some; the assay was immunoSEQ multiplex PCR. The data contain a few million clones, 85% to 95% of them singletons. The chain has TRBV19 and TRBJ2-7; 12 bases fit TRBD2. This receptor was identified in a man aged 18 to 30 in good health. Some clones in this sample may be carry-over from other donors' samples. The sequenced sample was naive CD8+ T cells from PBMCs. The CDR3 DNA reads TGTGCCAGTAGCACTAGCGGGAGGTACGAGCAGTACTTC. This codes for CASSTSGRYEQYF.